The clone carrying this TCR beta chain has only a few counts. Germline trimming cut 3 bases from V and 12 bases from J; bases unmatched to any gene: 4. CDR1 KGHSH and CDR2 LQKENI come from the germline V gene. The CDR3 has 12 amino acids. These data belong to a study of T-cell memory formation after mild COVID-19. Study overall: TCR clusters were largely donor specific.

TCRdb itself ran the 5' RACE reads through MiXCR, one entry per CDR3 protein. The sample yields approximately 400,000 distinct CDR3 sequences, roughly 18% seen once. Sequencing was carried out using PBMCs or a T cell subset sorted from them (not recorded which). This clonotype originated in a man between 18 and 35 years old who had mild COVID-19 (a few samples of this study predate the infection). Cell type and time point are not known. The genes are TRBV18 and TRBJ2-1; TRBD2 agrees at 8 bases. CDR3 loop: CASSPEGLGQFF. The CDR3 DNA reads TGTGCCAGCTCACCCGAGGGACTAGGGCAGTTCTTC. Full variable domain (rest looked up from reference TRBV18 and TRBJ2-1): NAGVMQNPRHLVRRRGQEARLRCSPMKGHSHVYWYRQLPEEGLKFMVYLQKENIIDESGMPKERFSAEFPKEGPSILRIQQVVRGDSAAYFCASSPEGLGQFFGPGTRLTVL.